These 9 T cell receptor beta chains were sequenced from one sample in a study of blood T cells in healthy people across ages. A J-beta primer mix and a sample-barcoded 5' primer were used in a second PCR of about 7 to 12 cycles. Using its own MiXCR run on the 5' RACE reads, TCRdb lists one record per CDR3 protein. Of hundreds of thousands of distinct CDR3 sequences in the sample, approximately 40% were seen once. The sample consisted of blood. Receptors were obtained from a man aged 80 or over in good health.

J is TRBJ2-5 and V is TRBV6-5; no firm D call. This CDR3 spans 16 amino acids. Germline V gene sequence: CDR1 MNHEY, CDR2 SVGAGI. Trimming cost V 0 bases and J 7 bases, with 18 bases left between them. The CDR3 DNA reads TGTGCCAGCAGTTACTCTGGACCCAACCAAATAGGGACCCAGTACTTC. This gives the protein CASSYSGPNQIGTQYF.

This clonotype was observed a single time. This chain links TRBV7-2 with TRBJ2-4; D unclear. TRBJ2-5 matches the DNA end more closely, so the J call is doubtful. The CDR3 has 15 residues. CDR1 SGHTA and CDR2 FQGNSA come from the germline V gene. CDR3 loop: CASSLIGLNQETQYF. CDR3 in DNA: TGTGCCAGCAGCCTAATTGGGCTAAATCAAGAGACCCAGTACTTC.

This chain links TRBV10-3 with TRBJ1-6; D is possibly TRBD1 (5 bases). V lost 3 bases and J lost 0, with 9 bases in between. The CDR3 consists of 16 residues. The germline CDR1 and CDR2 sequences are ENHRY and SYGVKD. The DNA of the CDR3 is TGTGCCATCAGTGATAACAGGAGCTCCTATAATTCACCCCTCCACTTT. As protein: CAISDNRSSYNSPLHF.

This clonotype was observed a few times. The chain combines TRBV28 with TRBJ2-1, with TRBD2 matching 7 bases. The CDR3 spans 15 residues. Germline CDR1 is MDHEN and CDR2 is SYDVKM. V trimming: 6 bases; J trimming: 5 bases; junction bases outside the gene matches: 10. The DNA for the CDR3 is TGTGCCAGCAGCCATCGGACTAGGGTCAACAATGAGCAGTTCTTC. It specifies CASSHRTRVNNEQFF.

In this sample, this clonotype turned up many times. J is TRBJ2-5 and V is TRBV6-2 or TRBV6-3, with 9 positions matching TRBD1. The V segment lost 6 bases and the J segment 3 bases; nucleotides outside the gene matches: 11. CDR1 and CDR2 from the germline V gene are MNHEY and SVGEGT. This CDR3 region has 16 residues. CDR3: CASRTDYTGGKETQYF. CDR3 coding DNA: TGTGCCAGCAGGACCGACTATACAGGGGGCAAAGAGACCCAGTACTTC.

This clonotype occurred many times. This chain connects TRBV29-1 to TRBJ1-1; no clear D gene. The germline V gene encodes CDR1 SQVTM and CDR2 ANQGSEA. The CDR3 covers 12 residues. V lost 4 bases, J lost 1 base, and 7 bases lay in between. CDR3 sequence: CSVGMANTEAFF. Written as DNA, the CDR3 is TGCAGCGTTGGGATGGCGAACACTGAAGCTTTCTTT.

There are a few counts of this clonotype. The chain has TRBV9 and TRBJ2-7, with 7 bases matching TRBD1. The CDR3 sequence is 15 residues long. V lost 3 bases, J lost 5 bases, and 11 bases stayed unmatched. The germline gives CDR1 SGDLS, CDR2 YYNGEE. CDR3 DNA: TGTGCCAGCAGCGCGAGACAGGGTATCGGAGACGAGCAGTACTTC. Translated: CASSARQGIGDEQYF.

This clonotype was seen ten or more times. This chain connects TRBV28 to TRBJ2-7, with D possibly matching TRBD2 (5 bases). In germline, CDR1 is MDHEN, CDR2 SYDVKM. V shed 5 bases and J shed 0 bases, with 11 bases lying between them. The CDR3 spans 14 residues. CDR3 in DNA: TGTGCCAGCAGTCCGAGGGTGGGCTCCTACGAGCAGTACTTC. Translation: CASSPRVGSYEQYF.

CDR3 amino acids: CASSLTTAYGTDTQYF. The CDR3 coding sequence is TGTGCCAGCAGCCTTACTACTGCCTACGGCACAGATACGCAGTATTTT. The chain links TRBV11-3 to TRBJ2-3; D unclear. Germline V gene lookup returns CDR1 SGHNT and CDR2 YENEEA. This CDR3 contains 16 residues. Trimming cost V 5 bases and J 1 base, with 16 bases left between them.